Here is one T cell receptor (beta chain) with its context. Some clones are missing from TCRdb's copy, which holds only in-frame ones; the method was immunoSEQ multiplex PCR. The data contain 55,000 to 85,000 clones, around 94% of them singletons. This specimen belongs to a study of T cell changes during pregnancy in multiple sclerosis. The V gene lost 6 bases and the J gene lost 0 bases, with 16 bases spanning the gap. Germline values: CDR1 LGHNA, CDR2 YNFKEQ. The CDR3 is 16 amino acids. The chain recombines TRBV4-2 with TRBJ2-3; maybe TRBD2 (5 bases). This clonotype originated in a female donor with multiple sclerosis, enrolled in a pregnancy study. The material was peripheral blood, obtained in the third trimester of pregnancy. CDR3 loop: CASSGREQSSTDTQYF. CDR3 DNA sequence: TGTGCCAGCAGTGGCCGGGAACAAAGTAGCACAGATACGCAGTATTTT.